Each of the 8 T cell receptor beta chains below was sequenced from the same sample in a study of blood T cells in healthy people across ages. Sample-barcoded 5' priming and a J-beta primer mix drove a second PCR of roughly 6 to 12 cycles. MiXCR was run by TCRdb on the 5' RACE reads, yielding one entry per CDR3 protein. In the table there are almost 800,000 distinct CDR3 sequences, roughly 64% of which are singletons. Sequenced: blood. Receptors were obtained from a man aged 25-40 years in good health.

This clonotype was counted only a few times. The rearrangement joins TRBV6-2 or TRBV6-3 to TRBJ2-1, with 14 positions matching TRBD2. Germline assignment: CDR1 MNHEY and CDR2 SVGEGT. J gave up 3 bases and V 0 bases, and 7 bases lay outside the gene matches. This CDR3 has 19 residues. The CDR3 bases are TGTGCCAGCAGTTACTCCGTGACTAGCGGGAGGGCCATCTACAATGAGCAGTTCTTC. It codes for CASSYSVTSGRAIYNEQFF.

This rearrangement joins TRBV24-1 to TRBJ2-1; 7 bases map to TRBD1. The length of the CDR3 is 13 residues. Germline V lookup: CDR1 KGHDR, CDR2 SFDVKD. The V gene end was trimmed by 9 bases and the J gene end by 8 bases; junction bases not matched to a gene: 9. In nucleotides, the CDR3 is TGTGCCACCGCCCGACAGGGAAGCGATGAGCAGTTCTTC. Translating gives CATARQGSDEQFF.

This clonotype has just a few counts. The rearrangement joins TRBV10-2 to TRBJ1-2; tentatively, D is TRBD1 (5 bases). V lost 0 bases to trimming and J lost 8 bases, with 19 bases between them. The germline V gene has CDR1 WSHSY and CDR2 SAAADI. CDR3 size: 16 residues. CDR3 sequence: CASSESAGTAWVGYTF. CDR3 DNA: TGCGCCAGCAGTGAGTCGGCCGGGACGGCCTGGGTCGGCTACACCTTC.

This clonotype showed up just a few times. The chain employs TRBV5-6 and TRBJ2-5; possible D gene TRBD2, 5 bases. V gave up 2 bases and J gave up 5 bases, with 13 bases separating them. Per germline, CDR1 SGHDT and CDR2 YYEEEE. This CDR3 contains 14 residues. The chain's CDR3 is CASSLGTRWETQYF. CDR3 nucleotides: TGTGCCAGCAGCTTAGGTACTAGGTGGGAGACCCAGTACTTC.

The chain employs TRBV6-1 and TRBJ1-6; D may be TRBD1 (5 bases). Germline CDR1 MNHNS, CDR2 SASEGT. The V end lost 8 bases, the J end lost 6 bases, and 14 bases lay between the germline ends. The CDR3 runs 14 residues. This CDR3 is CASYRDSGNSPLHF. The CDR3 DNA sequence: TGTGCCAGCTATCGGGACTCCGGTAATTCACCCCTCCACTTT.

The chain links TRBV3-1 to TRBJ1-5; D perhaps matches TRBD1 (5 bases). Germline assignment: CDR1 LGHDT and CDR2 YNNKEL (reference sequence). There are 14 residues in the CDR3. With 3 bases removed from V and 1 base from J, the gap between germline ends came to 7 bases. The CDR3 nucleotides are TGTGCCAGCAGCCACGGGGACAGCAATCAGCCCCAGCATTTT. It encodes CASSHGDSNQPQHF.

This clonotype was detected a few times. The rearrangement uses TRBV7-8 and TRBJ1-6; possible D gene TRBD1, 6 bases. This CDR3 is built from 14 residues. Germline CDR1 reads SGHVS; CDR2 reads FQNEAQ. Trimming pared 6 bases from V and 9 bases from J, leaving 15 bases between. The CDR3 coding sequence is TGTGCCAGCAGTCCTGAACAGGGACCTTCACCCCTCCACTTT. It codes for CASSPEQGPSPLHF. Variable domain in full (rest from reference TRBV7-8 and TRBJ1-6): GAGVSQSPRYKVAKRGQDVALRCDPISGHVSLFWYQQALGQGPEFLTYFQNEAQLDKSGLPSDRFFAERPEGSVSTLKIQRTQQEDSAVYLCASSPEQGPSPLHFGNGTRLTVT.

This clonotype was seen only a few times. The V and J genes are TRBV6-5 and TRBJ2-5; D possibly corresponds to TRBD2 (6 bases). The CDR3 has 14 residues. Trimming cost V 6 bases and J 4 bases, with 15 bases left between them. Germline assignment: CDR1 MNHEY and CDR2 SVGAGI. DNA for the CDR3: TGTGCCAGCAGCCAACCGGGGGAAGTAGAGACCCAGTACTTC. Residues: CASSQPGEVETQYF.